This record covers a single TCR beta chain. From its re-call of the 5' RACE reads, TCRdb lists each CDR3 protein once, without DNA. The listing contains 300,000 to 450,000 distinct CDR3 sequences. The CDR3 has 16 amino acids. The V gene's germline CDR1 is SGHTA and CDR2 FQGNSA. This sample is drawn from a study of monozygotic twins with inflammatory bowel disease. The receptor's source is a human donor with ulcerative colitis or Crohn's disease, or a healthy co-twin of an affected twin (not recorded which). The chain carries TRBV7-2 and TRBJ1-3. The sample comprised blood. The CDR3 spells CASSSLGQRSGNTIYF.